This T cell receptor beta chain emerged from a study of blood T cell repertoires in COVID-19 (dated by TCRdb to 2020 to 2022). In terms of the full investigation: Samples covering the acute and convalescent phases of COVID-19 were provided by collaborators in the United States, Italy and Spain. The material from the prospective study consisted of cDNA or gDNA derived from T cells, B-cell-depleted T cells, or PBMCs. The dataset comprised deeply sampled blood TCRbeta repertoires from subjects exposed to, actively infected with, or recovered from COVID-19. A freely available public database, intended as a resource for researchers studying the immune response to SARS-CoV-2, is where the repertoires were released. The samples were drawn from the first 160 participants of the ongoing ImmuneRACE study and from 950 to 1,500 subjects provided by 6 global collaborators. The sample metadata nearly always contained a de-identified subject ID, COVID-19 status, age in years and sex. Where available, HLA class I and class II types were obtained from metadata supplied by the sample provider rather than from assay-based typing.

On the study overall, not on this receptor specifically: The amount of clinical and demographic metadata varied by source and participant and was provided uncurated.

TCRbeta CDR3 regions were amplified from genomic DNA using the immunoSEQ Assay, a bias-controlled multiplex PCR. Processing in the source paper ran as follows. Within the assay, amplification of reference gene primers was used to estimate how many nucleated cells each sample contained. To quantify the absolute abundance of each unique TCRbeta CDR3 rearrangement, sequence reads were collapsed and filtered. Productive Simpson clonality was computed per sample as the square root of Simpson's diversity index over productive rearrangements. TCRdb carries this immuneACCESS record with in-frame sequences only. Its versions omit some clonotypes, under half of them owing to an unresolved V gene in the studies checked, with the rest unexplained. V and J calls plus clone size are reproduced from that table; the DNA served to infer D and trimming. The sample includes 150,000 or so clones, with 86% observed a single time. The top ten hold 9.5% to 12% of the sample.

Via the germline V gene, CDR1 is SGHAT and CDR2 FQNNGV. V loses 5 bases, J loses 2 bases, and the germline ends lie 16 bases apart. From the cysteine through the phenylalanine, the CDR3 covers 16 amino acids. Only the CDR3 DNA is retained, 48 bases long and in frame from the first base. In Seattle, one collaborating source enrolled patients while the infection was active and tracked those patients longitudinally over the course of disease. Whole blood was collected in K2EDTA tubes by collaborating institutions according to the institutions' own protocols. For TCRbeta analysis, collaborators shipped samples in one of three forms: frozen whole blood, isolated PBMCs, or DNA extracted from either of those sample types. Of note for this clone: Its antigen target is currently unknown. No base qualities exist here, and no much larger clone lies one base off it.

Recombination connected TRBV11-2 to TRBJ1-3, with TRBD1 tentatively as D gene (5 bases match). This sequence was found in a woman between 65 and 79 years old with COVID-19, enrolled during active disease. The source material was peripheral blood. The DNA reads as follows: TGTGCCAGCAGCCCCCGGGTCCGGGGGGCTGGAAACACCATATATTTT. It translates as CASSPRVRGAGNTIYF. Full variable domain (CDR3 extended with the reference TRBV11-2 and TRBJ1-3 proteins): EAGVAQSPRYKIIEKRQSVAFWCNPISGHATLYWYQQILGQGPKLLIQFQNNGVVDDSQLPKDRFSAERLKGVDSTLKIQPAKLEDSAVYLCASSPRVRGAGNTIYFGEGSWLTVV.